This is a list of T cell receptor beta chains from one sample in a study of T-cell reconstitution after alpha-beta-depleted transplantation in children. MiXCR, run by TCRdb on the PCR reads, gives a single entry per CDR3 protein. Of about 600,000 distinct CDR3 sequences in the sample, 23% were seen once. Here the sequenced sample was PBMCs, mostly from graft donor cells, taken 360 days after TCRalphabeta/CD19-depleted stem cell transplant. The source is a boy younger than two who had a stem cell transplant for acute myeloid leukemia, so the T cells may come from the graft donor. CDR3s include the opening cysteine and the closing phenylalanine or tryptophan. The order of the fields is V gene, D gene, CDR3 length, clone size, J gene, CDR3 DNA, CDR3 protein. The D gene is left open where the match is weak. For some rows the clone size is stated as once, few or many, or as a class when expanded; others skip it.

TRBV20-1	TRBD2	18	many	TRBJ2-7	TGCAGTGCTAGTCCGGGACTAGCGGGGGGCAGGAGCTCCTACGAGCAGTACTTC	CSASPGLAGGRSSYEQYF
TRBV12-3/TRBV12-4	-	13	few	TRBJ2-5	TGTGCCAGCAGCCTCCAGCGTGGAGAGACCCAGTACTTC	CASSLQRGETQYF
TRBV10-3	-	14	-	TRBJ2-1	TGTGCCACCGCACAGGGTGGAGGGCACAATGAGCAGTTCTTC	CATAQGGGHNEQFF
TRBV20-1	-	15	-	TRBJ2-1	TGCAGTGCTAGACGAGTGGGGGGGGCCTTCAATGAGCAGTTCTTC	CSARRVGGAFNEQFF
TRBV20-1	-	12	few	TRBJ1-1	TGCAGTGCTACCCGACAGACTCATGAAGCTTTCTTT	CSATRQTHEAFF
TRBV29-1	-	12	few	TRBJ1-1	TGCAGCGTCCTAGGGCAGTCCGCTGAAGCTTTCTTT	CSVLGQSAEAFF
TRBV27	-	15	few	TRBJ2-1	TGTGCCAGCAGTTTTAGGGAGGGGGCCTACAATGAGCAGTTCTTC	CASSFREGAYNEQFF
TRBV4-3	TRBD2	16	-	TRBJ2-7	TGCGCCAGCAGCCAAGGTACTAGCGGGGGAACCTACGAGCAGTACTTC	CASSQGTSGGTYEQYF
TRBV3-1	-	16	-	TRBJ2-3	TGTGCCAGCAGCCCGCGGTCCATTTCCTTTGGGGATACGCAGTATTTT	CASSPRSISFGDTQYF
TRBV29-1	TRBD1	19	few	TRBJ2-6	TGCAGCGCTTCAAGCCCGGGACAGGAATATGCAACGGGGGCCAACGTCCTGACTTTC	CSASSPGQEYATGANVLTF
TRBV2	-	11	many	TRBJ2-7	TGTGCCAGCAGTTCCCTCTACGAGCAGTACTTC	CASSSLYEQYF
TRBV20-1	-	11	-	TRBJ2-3	TGCAGTGCTAGAGTGCAAAATACGCAGTATTTT	CSARVQNTQYF
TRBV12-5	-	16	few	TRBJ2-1	TGTGCTAGTGGTCTCCTTACAGCGGGTCCCTACAATGAGCAGTTCTTC	CASGLLTAGPYNEQFF
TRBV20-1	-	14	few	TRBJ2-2	TGCAGTGCTAGAGACCAAAATCGCGTCGGGGAGCTGTTTTTT	CSARDQNRVGELFF
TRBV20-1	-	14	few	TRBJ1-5	TGCAGTGCTAGACCATCTGGCGGTAATCAGCCCCAGCATTTT	CSARPSGGNQPQHF
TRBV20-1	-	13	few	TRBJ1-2	TGCAGTGCTAGAGATTCCGGGGATAAGGGCTACACCTTC	CSARDSGDKGYTF
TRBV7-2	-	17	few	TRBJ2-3	TGTGCCAGCAGCTTAGTTGGGACCCCAAGCACCACAGATACGCAGTATTTT	CASSLVGTPSTTDTQYF